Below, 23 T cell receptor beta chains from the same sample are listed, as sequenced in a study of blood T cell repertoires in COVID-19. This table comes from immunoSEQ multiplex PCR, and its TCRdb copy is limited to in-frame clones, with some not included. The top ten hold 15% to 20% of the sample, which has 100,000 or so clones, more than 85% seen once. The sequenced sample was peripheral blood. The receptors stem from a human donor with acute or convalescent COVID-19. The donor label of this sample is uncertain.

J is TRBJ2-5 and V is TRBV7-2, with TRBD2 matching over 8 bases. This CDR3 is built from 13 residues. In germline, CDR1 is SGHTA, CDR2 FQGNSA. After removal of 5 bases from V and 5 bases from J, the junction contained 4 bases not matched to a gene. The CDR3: CASSPGRGETQYF. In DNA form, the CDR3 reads TGTGCCAGCAGCCCCGGGAGGGGTGAGACCCAGTACTTC.

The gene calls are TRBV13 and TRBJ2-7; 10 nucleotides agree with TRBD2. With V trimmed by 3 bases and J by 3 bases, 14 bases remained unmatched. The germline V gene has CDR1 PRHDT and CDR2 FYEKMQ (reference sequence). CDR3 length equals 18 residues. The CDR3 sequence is CASSFTEGLAAPLYEQYF. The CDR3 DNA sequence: TGTGCCAGCAGCTTTACGGAAGGACTAGCGGCGCCCCTCTACGAGCAGTACTTC.

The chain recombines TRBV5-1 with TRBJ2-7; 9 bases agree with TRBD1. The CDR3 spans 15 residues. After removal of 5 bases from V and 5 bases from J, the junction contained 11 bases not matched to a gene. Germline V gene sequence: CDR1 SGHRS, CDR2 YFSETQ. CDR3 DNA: TGCGCCAGCAGTCTCATAGGGACAGGGTCCGACGAGCAGTACTTC. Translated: CASSLIGTGSDEQYF.

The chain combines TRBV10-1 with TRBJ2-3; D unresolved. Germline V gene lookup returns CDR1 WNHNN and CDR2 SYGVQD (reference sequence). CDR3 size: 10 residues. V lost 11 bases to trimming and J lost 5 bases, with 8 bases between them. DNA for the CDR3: TGCGCCGTAGGAGTAGATACGCAGTATTTT. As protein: CAVGVDTQYF.

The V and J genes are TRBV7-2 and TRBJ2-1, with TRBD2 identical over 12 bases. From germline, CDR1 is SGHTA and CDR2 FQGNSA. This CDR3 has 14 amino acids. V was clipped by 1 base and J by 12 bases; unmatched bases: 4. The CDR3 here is CASSLGASGGVQFF. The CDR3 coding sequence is TGTGCCAGCAGCTTAGGGGCTAGCGGGGGGGTGCAGTTCTTC.

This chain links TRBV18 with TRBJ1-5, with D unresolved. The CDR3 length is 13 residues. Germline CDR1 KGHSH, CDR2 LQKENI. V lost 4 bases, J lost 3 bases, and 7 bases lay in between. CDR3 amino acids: CASSQEINQPQHF. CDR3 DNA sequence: TGTGCCAGCTCACAGGAGATCAATCAGCCCCAGCATTTT. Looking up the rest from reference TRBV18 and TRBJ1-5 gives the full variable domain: NAGVMQNPRHLVRRRGQEARLRCSPMKGHSHVYWYRQLPEEGLKFMVYLQKENIIDESGMPKERFSAEFPKEGPSILRIQQVVRGDSAAYFCASSQEINQPQHFGDGTRLSIL.

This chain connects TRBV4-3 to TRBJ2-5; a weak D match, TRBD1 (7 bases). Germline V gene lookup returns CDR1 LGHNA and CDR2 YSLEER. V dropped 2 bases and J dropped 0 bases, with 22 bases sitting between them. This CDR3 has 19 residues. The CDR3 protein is CASSQPQRRGQSYQETQYF. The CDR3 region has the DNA TGCGCCAGCAGCCAACCCCAAAGGCGGGGACAGTCGTACCAAGAGACCCAGTACTTC.

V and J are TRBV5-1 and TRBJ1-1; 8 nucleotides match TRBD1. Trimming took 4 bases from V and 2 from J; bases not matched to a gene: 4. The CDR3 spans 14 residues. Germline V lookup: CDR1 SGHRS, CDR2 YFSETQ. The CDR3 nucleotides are TGCGCCAGCAGCACCGGACAGGGAAACACTGAAGCTTTCTTT. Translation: CASSTGQGNTEAFF.

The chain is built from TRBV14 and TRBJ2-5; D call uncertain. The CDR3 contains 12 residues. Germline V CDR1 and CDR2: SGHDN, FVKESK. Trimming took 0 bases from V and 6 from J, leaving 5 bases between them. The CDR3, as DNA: TGTGCCAGCAGCCAAGACAGGCAGACCCAGTACTTC. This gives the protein CASSQDRQTQYF.

The CDR3 DNA follows: TGTGCCAGCAGCTTAGTTAGCGGGGGTGCTCCCTACGAGCAGTACTTC. The encoded protein is CASSLVSGGAPYEQYF. V gene TRBV7-2 combines with J gene TRBJ2-7; the match to TRBD2 covers 9 bases. The ends lost 1 base at V and 2 bases at J; junction bases unmatched: 6. Germline V gene lookup returns CDR1 SGHTA and CDR2 FQGNSA. The CDR3 runs to 16 residues.

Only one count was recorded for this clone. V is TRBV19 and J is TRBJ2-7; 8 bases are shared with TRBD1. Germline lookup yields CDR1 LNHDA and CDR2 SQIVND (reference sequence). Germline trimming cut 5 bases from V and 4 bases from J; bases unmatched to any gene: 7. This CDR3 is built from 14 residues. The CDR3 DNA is TGTGCCAGTAGTTCGGACAGGGAGGAGTACGAGCAGTACTTC. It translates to CASSSDREEYEQYF.

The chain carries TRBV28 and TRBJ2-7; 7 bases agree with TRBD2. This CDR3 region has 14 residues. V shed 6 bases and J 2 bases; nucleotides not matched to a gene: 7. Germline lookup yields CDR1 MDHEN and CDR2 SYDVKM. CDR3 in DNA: TGTGCCAGCAGCCGGGAGGCCAACACCTACGAGCAGTACTTC. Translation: CASSREANTYEQYF.

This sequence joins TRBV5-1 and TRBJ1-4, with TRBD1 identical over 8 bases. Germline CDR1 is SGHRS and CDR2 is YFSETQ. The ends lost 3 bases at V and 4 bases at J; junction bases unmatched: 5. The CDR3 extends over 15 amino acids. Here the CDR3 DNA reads TGCGCCAGCAGCTACCAGACAGGGGTTAATGAAAAACTGTTTTTT. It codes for CASSYQTGVNEKLFF. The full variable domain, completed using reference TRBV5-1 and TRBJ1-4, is KAGVTQTPRYLIKTRGQQVTLSCSPISGHRSVSWYQQTPGQGLQFLFEYFSETQRNKGNFPGRFSGRQFSNSRSEMNVSTLELGDSALYLCASSYQTGVNEKLFFGSGTQLSVL.

In DNA form, the CDR3 reads TGTGCCACCAGAGGCGGGGGCTCTAACACCGGGGAGCTGTTTTTT. Protein: CATRGGGSNTGELFF. The V gene is TRBV24-1, the J gene TRBJ2-2, with D perhaps TRBD2 (7 bases). Trimming pared 7 bases from V and 2 bases from J, leaving 13 bases between. The germline V gene encodes CDR1 KGHDR and CDR2 SFDVKD. The length of the CDR3 is 15 residues.

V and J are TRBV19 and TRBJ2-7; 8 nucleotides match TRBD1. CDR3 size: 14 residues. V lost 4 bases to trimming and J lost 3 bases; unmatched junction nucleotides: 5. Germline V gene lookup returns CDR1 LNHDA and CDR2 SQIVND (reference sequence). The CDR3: CASSKTGVGYEQYF. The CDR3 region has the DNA TGTGCCAGTAGTAAGACAGGGGTGGGCTACGAGCAGTACTTC. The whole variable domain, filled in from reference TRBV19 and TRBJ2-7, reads DGGITQSPKYLFRKEGQNVTLSCEQNLNHDAMYWYRQDPGQGLRLIYYSQIVNDFQKGDIAEGYSVSREKKESFPLTVTSAQKNPTAFYLCASSKTGVGYEQYFGPGTRLTVT.

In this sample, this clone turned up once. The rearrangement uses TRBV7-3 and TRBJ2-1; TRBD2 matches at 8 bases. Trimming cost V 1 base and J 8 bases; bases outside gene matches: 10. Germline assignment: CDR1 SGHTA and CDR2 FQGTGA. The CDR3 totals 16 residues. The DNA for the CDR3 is TGTGCCAGCAGCTTAAATCCCCCGGGACTAGGATATGAGCAGTTCTTC. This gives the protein CASSLNPPGLGYEQFF.

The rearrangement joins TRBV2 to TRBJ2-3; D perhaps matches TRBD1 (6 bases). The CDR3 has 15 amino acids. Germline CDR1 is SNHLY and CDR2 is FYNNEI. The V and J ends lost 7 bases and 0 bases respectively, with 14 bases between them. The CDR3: CASTQGRVSTDTQYF. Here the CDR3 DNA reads TGTGCCAGCACACAGGGAAGGGTGAGCACAGATACGCAGTATTTT.

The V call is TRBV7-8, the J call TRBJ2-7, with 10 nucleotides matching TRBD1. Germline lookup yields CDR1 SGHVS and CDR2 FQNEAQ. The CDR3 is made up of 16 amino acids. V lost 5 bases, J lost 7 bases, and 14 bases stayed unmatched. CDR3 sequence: CASSRTPGQGLIEQYF. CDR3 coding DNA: TGTGCCAGCAGCCGCACGCCGGGACAGGGGTTAATTGAGCAGTACTTC.

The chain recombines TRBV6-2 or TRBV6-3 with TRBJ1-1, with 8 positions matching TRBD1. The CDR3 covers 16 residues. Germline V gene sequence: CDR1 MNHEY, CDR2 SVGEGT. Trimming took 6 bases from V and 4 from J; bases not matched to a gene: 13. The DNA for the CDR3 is TGTGCCAGCAGCCTCGGACAGGGAAGAGTTAGCACTGAAGCTTTCTTT. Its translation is CASSLGQGRVSTEAFF.

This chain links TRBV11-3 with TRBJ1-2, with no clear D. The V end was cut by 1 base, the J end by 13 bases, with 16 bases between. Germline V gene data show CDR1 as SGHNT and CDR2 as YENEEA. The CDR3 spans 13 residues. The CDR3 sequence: CASSLGTESGLTF. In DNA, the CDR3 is TGTGCCAGCAGCTTAGGTACAGAATCCGGTCTCACCTTC.

CDR3 coding DNA: TGCAGCGTTGAAGTCTCCTTGAACACTGAAGCTTTCTTT. It specifies CSVEVSLNTEAFF. This rearrangement joins TRBV29-1 to TRBJ1-1; D gene ambiguous. The CDR3 length is 13 residues. Germline CDR1 SQVTM, CDR2 ANQGSEA. The germline V and J ends were trimmed by 1 base and 0 bases, with 6 bases remaining between them.

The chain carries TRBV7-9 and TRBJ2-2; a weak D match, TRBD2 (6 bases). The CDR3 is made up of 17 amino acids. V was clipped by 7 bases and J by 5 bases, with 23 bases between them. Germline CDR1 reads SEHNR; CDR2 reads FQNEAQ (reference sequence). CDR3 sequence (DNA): TGTGCCAGCACCACCGGAGGGACCCTTTTAGGGACCGGGGAGCTGTTTTTT. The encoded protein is CASTTGGTLLGTGELFF.

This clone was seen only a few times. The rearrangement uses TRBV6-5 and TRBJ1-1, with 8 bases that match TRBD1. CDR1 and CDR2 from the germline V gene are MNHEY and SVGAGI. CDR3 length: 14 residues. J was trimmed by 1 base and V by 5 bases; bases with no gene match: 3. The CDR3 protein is CASSPTGGNTEAFF. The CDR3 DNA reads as TGTGCCAGCAGTCCTACAGGGGGGAACACTGAAGCTTTCTTT.